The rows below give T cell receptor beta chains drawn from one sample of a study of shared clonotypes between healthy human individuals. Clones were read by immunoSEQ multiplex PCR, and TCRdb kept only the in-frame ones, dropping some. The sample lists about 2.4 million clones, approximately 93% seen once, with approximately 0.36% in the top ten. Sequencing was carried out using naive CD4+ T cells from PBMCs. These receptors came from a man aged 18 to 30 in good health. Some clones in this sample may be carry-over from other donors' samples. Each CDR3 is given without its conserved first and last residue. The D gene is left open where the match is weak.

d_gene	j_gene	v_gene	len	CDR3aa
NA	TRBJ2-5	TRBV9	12	ASSLASRGETQY
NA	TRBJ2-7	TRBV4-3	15	ASSQARLELGVGEQY
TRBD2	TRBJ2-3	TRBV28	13	ASSRTGLDGDTQY
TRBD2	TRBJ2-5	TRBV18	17	ASPSMAGTSGSATETQY
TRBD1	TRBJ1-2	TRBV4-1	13	ASTPDRGYNYGYT
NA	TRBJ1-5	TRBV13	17	ASSLVPSGPRGANQPQH
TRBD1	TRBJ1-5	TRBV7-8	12	ASSYDRGGQPQH
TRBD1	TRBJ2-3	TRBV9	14	ASSVAPQGAADTQY
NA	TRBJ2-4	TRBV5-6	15	ASSLLGTPLAKNIQY
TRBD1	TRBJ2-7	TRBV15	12	ATSRDRDRYEQY
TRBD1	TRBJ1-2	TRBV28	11	ASSFRGFYGYT
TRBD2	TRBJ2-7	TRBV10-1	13	ASPRGGKMRYEQY
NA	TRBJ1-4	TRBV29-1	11	SGYETGGEKLF
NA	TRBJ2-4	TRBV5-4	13	ASSSAASAKNIQY
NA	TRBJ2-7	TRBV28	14	ASSLPSRPSSYEQY
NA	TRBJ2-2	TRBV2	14	ASSEMGSGNTGELF
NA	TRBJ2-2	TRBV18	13	ASSAGPLNTGELF
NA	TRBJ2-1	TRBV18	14	ASSPPGVGDYNEQF
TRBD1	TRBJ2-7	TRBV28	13	ASRLKDRGIYEQY
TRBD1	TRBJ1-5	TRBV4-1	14	ASSRADRAGNQPQH
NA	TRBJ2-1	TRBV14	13	ASSYGQTTYNEQF
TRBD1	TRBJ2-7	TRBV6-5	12	ASSYPGQAYEQY
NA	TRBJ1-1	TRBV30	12	AWSVGRLGTEAF
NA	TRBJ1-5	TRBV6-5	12	ASSYSRGYQPQH
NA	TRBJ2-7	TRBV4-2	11	ASSQTGRAEQY
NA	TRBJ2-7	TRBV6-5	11	ASSSHRSYEQY
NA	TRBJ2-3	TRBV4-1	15	ASSQDSQAASTDTQY
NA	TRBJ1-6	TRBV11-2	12	ASSLQGAGSPLH
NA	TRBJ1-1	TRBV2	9	ASIWNTEAF
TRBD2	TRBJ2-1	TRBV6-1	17	ASSEQRDRFSRDYNEQF
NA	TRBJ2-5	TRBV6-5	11	ASRRKGRETQY
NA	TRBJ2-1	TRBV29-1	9	SARLVGEQF
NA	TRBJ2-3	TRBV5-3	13	ARSHDGRDTDTQY
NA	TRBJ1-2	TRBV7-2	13	ASTALGVVSYGYT
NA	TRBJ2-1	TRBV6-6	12	ASKRAEMDNEQF
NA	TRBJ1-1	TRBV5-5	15	ASSLRISIGEGTEAF
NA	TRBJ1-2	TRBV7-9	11	ASTSGVNYGYT
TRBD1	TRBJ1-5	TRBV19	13	ASSDRGLGNQPQH
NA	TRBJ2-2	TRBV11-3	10	ASTGQSGELF
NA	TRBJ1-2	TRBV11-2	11	ASTHRGNYGYT
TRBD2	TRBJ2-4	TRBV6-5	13	ASSRRDSGGNIQY
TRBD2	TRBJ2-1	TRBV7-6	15	ASSLALAGGPKGEQF
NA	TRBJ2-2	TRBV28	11	ASSPSQTGELF
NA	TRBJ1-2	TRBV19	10	ASRVLNYGYT
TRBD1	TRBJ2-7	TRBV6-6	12	ASSLGQGLYEQY
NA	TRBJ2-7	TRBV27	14	ASSYRTGIPFYEQY
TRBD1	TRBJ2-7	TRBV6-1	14	ASSVGPGRGSYEQY
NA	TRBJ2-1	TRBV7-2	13	ASSLAAVSYNEQF
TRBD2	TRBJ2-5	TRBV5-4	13	ASSFPSGSWETQY
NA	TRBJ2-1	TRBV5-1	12	ASSSTGTYNEQF
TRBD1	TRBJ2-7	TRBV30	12	AWSQDRGIYEQY
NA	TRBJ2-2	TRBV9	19	ASSVDLIWDPEPPFTGELF
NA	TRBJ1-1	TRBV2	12	ASSRWTGNTEAF
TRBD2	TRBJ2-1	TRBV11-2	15	ASSLTVTSGRMNEQF